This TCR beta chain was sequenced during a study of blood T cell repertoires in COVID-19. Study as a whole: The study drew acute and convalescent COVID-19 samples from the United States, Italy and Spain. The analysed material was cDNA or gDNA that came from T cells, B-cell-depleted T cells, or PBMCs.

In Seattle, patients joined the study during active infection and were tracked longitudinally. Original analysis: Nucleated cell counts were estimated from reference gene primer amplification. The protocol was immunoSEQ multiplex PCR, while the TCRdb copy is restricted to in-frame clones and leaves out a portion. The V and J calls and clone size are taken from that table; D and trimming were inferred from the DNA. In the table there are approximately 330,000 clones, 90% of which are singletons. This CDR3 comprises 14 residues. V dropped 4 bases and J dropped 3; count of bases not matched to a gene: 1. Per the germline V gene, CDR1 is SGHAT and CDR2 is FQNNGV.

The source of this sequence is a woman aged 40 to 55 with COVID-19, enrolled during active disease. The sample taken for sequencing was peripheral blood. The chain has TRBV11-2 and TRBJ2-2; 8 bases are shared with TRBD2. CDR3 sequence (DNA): TGTGCCAGCAGCTCGGGACTAGACACCGGGGAGCTGTTTTTT. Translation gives CASSSGLDTGELFF.